This T cell receptor (beta chain) was sequenced during a study of blood T cell repertoires in COVID-19. Generated by immunoSEQ multiplex PCR, the TCRdb table keeps only in-frame clones and is missing some. The sample lists around 190,000 clones; roughly 83% were seen once. Sequenced material: peripheral blood. The receptor's source is a woman in her 40s with COVID-19, enrolled during active disease.

The CDR3 sequence is CASSSFLYEQYF. Written as DNA, the CDR3 is TGTGCCAGCAGCTCCTTCCTCTACGAGCAGTACTTC. V and J are TRBV7-2 and TRBJ2-7, with D unclear. The CDR3 is 12 amino acids. With 4 bases removed from V and 3 bases from J, the gap between germline ends came to 7 bases. The germline V gene has CDR1 SGHTA and CDR2 FQGNSA.